The subject of this entry is one T cell receptor (beta chain). Antigen: not known. It was by 5'RACE template switching with UMIs that TCR beta cDNA was made. From the 5' RACE reads, TCRdb lists one entry per CDR3 protein and no DNA. There are 120,000 to 150,000 distinct CDR3 sequences in the sample, with approximately 12% held by the top ten. These data belong to a study of T cells expressing NK-cell markers. At the level of the study: Serological testing identified seven of the eight sequenced donors as HCMV-seropositive and one as seronegative.

Study findings and constraints: In roughly 6 donors, dominant CD3+CD56+NKG2C+ clones formed about 1.0-7.0% of CD8+ cells. In four donors, dominant clonotypes made up about 28.3-65% of CD3+CD56-NKG2C+ cells.

Germline V gives CDR1 SGHNT, CDR2 YYREEE (reference sequence). The CDR3 spans 13 residues. The receptor was derived from a man aged 18 to 29 in good health. Specimen: blood T cells: a sorted CD56 or NKG2C T cell subset, CD4+ or CD8+ T cells, or bulk PBMC T cells (not recorded which). The V and J genes are TRBV5-4 and TRBJ2-2. CDR3 sequence: CASSLRVHGELFF.